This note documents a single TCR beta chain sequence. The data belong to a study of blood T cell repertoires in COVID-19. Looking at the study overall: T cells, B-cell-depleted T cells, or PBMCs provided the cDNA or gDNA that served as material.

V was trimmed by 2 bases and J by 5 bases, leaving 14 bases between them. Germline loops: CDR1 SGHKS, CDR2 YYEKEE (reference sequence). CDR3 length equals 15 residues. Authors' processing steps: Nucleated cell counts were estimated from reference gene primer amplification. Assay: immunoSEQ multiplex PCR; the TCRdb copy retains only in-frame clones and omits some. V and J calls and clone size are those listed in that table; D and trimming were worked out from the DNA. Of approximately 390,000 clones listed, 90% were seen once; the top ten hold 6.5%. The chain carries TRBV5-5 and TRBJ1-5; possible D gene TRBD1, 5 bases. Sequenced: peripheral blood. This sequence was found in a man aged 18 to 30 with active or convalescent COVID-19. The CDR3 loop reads CASSFGRATYQPQHF. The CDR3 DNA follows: TGTGCCAGCAGCTTTGGCAGGGCTACCTATCAGCCCCAGCATTTT.